The TCR beta chain described here comes from a study of blood T cell repertoires in COVID-19. Across the study: Both acute and convalescent COVID-19 samples were obtained from the United States, Italy and Spain. In each case, the material was cDNA or gDNA derived from T cells, B-cell-depleted T cells, or PBMCs.

This clone appeared once. Germline CDR1 and CDR2: LNHDA and SQIVND (reference sequence). J was trimmed by 0 bases and V by 4 bases; bases with no gene match: 13. The CDR3 runs to 19 residues. Assay used: immunoSEQ multiplex PCR; TCRdb lists only in-frame clones, some missing. The sample lists just over 350,000 clones; 80% to 90% were seen once. Seattle patient enrollment occurred during active infection, with longitudinal follow-up thereafter. The chain couples TRBV19 to TRBJ2-1; 9 positions match TRBD2. The source is a woman aged 55-69 years with COVID-19, enrolled during active disease. Source material: peripheral blood. CDR3 coding DNA: TGTGCCAGTAGTACCAGACTAGCGGTCTCGACGAGCTCCTACAATGAGCAGTTCTTC. Translating it yields CASSTRLAVSTSSYNEQFF.